What follows is one TCR beta chain and its context. No antigen is known for it. In the PCR, 60 Vbeta and 13 Jbeta primers were used. Only in-frame clones appear in the TCRdb table, and some are missing; sequencing was by immunoSEQ multiplex PCR. The sample shows approximately 140,000 clones, about 77% of them seen only once. The sample comes from a study of cytomegalovirus exposure and HLA in healthy donors. Background on the study: A previous analysis identified 95 million to 130 million unique TCR beta sequences derived from around 200 million T cells. 81% of 398 genotyped donors fell in the Caucasian-associated ancestry cluster. Whole-study results and caveats: HLA restriction was apparent for most CMV-associated TCR beta chains in a later analysis.

J was trimmed by 5 bases and V by 4 bases; bases with no gene match: 4. In germline, CDR1 is ENHRY, CDR2 SYGVKD. This CDR3 is 13 amino acids long. The sequence derives from a female donor in good health and CMV-seronegative. Sample: PBMCs. The chain uses TRBV10-3 and TRBJ2-5; the match to TRBD2 covers 7 bases. This CDR3 is CAISANGGETQYF. The CDR3 coding sequence is TGTGCCATCAGTGCGAACGGGGGGGAGACCCAGTACTTC.